This entry lists 15 T cell receptor beta chains sequenced from one sample in a study of blood T cell repertoires in COVID-19. Some clones are missing from TCRdb's copy, which holds only in-frame ones; the method was immunoSEQ multiplex PCR. The sample holds hundreds of thousands of clones, about 87% seen once. Specimen: peripheral blood. These TCRs come from a woman aged 45-60 years who had recovered from COVID-19.

The CDR3 DNA sequence: TGTGCCAGCAGCGCCGACTTAAATGGCCACAATGAGCAGTTCTTC. Protein: CASSADLNGHNEQFF. The V gene is TRBV9, the J gene TRBJ2-1; D is undetermined. Looked up from germline, CDR1 is SGDLS and CDR2 is YYNGEE. The CDR3 has 15 residues. V was cut by 3 bases and J by 5 bases, with 15 bases left in between.

The chain is built from TRBV7-2 and TRBJ2-5; possibly TRBD2 for D (6 bases). Germline V CDR1 and CDR2: SGHTA, FQGNSA. Trimming took off 1 base at V and 4 bases at J, with 10 bases between the two ends. This CDR3 has 14 residues. CDR3 loop: CASSLEGLSETQYF. In DNA form, the CDR3 reads TGTGCCAGCAGCTTAGAGGGACTTTCAGAGACCCAGTACTTC.

This chain links TRBV7-6 with TRBJ2-2; D is uncertain. Germline values: CDR1 SGHVS, CDR2 FNYEAQ. Trimming pared 1 base from V and 1 base from J, leaving 7 bases between. The CDR3 has 15 residues. The CDR3 spells CASSLVSGNTGELFF. CDR3 coding DNA: TGTGCCAGCAGCTTAGTCTCAGGGAACACCGGGGAGCTGTTTTTT.

The V call is TRBV7-2, the J call TRBJ2-2; D perhaps matches TRBD1 (5 bases). The CDR3 contains 14 residues. V gave up 6 bases and J gave up 0 bases, with 8 bases separating them. Germline CDR1 is SGHTA and CDR2 is FQGNSA. The CDR3 spells CASSSTANTGELFF. The CDR3 DNA follows: TGTGCCAGCAGTTCGACAGCGAACACCGGGGAGCTGTTTTTT.

This chain links TRBV2 with TRBJ1-4; D gene ambiguous. The CDR3 is made up of 14 amino acids. Between the trimmed V and J ends, which lost 5 bases and 6 bases, there was a span of 13 bases. The germline CDR1 and CDR2 sequences are SNHLY and FYNNEI. CDR3 amino acids: CASSNTRRDEKLFF. The CDR3, as DNA: TGTGCCAGCAGTAACACAAGGCGGGATGAAAAACTGTTTTTT.

This chain joins TRBV18 and TRBJ2-2; 12 nucleotides align to TRBD1. The junction had 8 bases not matched to a gene; V was cut back by 3 bases and J by 6 bases. The CDR3 is made up of 17 amino acids. Germline CDR1 KGHSH, CDR2 LQKENI. The CDR3 region is CASSPGTGGRLAGELFF. The CDR3 nucleotides read TGTGCCAGCTCACCCGGGACAGGGGGCCGTCTCGCCGGGGAGCTGTTTTTT.

This chain joins TRBV3-1 (or the pseudogene TRBV3-2) and TRBJ2-7, with 8 bases identical to TRBD2. J was trimmed by 3 bases and V by 4 bases; bases with no gene match: 11. Per germline, CDR1 LGHDT and CDR2 YNNKEL (reference sequence). This CDR3 contains 16 residues. As DNA, the CDR3 is TGTGCCAGCAGCCTTCGACCGGGACTAGACATCTACGAGCAGTACTTC. Translated: CASSLRPGLDIYEQYF.

The chain couples TRBV4-3 to TRBJ2-7; D remains unclear. This CDR3 contains 15 residues. V lost 3 bases and J lost 0, with 12 bases in between. Germline lookup yields CDR1 LGHNA and CDR2 YSLEER. This chain's CDR3 is CASSQEDRGSYEQYF. CDR3 coding DNA: TGCGCCAGCAGCCAGGAAGATCGAGGCTCCTACGAGCAGTACTTC.

This rearrangement joins TRBV3-1 (or the pseudogene TRBV3-2) to TRBJ2-1; possible D gene TRBD2, 6 bases. Deletions cut 3 bases from V and 10 bases from J, with 19 bases between. The CDR3 runs to 15 residues. CDR1 and CDR2 from the germline V gene are LGHDT and YNNKEL (reference sequence). In DNA, the CDR3 is TGTGCCAGCAGCCATGGTAGCGGAGCGATTGGGGAGCAGTTCTTC. Translation gives CASSHGSGAIGEQFF.

The CDR3 spells CASSQLESHETQYF. The CDR3 nucleotides are TGTGCCAGCAGCCAACTAGAAAGTCATGAGACCCAGTACTTC. The chain combines TRBV7-2 with TRBJ2-5; D perhaps matches TRBD2 (5 bases). V dropped 5 bases and J dropped 5 bases, with 15 bases sitting between them. The CDR3 has 14 amino acids. CDR1 is SGHTA and CDR2 is FQGNSA in the germline V gene.

This clone was detected ten times or more. This chain links TRBV7-3 with TRBJ2-1; TRBD1 agrees at 10 bases. CDR3 size: 15 residues. Per germline, CDR1 SGHTA and CDR2 FQGTGA. The ends lost 2 bases at V and 7 bases at J; junction bases unmatched: 5. CDR3: CASSLGTGALNEQFF. CDR3 nucleotides: TGTGCCAGCAGCTTAGGGACAGGGGCATTAAATGAGCAGTTCTTC.

The rearrangement joins TRBV11-2 to TRBJ1-4, with D tentatively TRBD1 (6 bases). The CDR3 is made up of 15 amino acids. The germline V gene encodes CDR1 SGHAT and CDR2 FQNNGV. V was clipped by 5 bases and J by 3 bases, with 13 bases between them. Here the CDR3 DNA reads TGTGCCAGCAGCATCGGACAGATTGCTAATGAAAAACTGTTTTTT. The encoded protein is CASSIGQIANEKLFF. The full variable domain, completed using reference TRBV11-2 and TRBJ1-4, is EAGVAQSPRYKIIEKRQSVAFWCNPISGHATLYWYQQILGQGPKLLIQFQNNGVVDDSQLPKDRFSAERLKGVDSTLKIQPAKLEDSAVYLCASSIGQIANEKLFFGSGTQLSVL.

As concerns this clone: This same CDR3 is encoded by further DNA sequences in the sample. This chain joins TRBV28 and TRBJ1-5; possible D gene TRBD1, 6 bases. The CDR3 loop spans 13 amino acids. Trimming pared 6 bases from V and 4 bases from J, leaving 10 bases between. Germline V gives CDR1 MDHEN, CDR2 SYDVKM. The CDR3 reads CASRGQLNQPQHF. The CDR3 bases are TGTGCCAGCAGAGGACAGTTAAATCAGCCCCAGCATTTT.

The rearrangement links TRBV28 to TRBJ2-3, with TRBD2 identical over 10 bases. V was clipped by 6 bases and J by 2 bases; unmatched bases: 5. Germline values: CDR1 MDHEN, CDR2 SYDVKM. This CDR3 contains 15 residues. The CDR3, as DNA: TGTGCCAGCAGGGCCGGACTAGCGGCCACAGATACGCAGTATTTT. The encoded protein is CASRAGLAATDTQYF.

This clone was seen a single time. V and J are TRBV10-3 and TRBJ2-7; unclear D gene. Germline V lookup: CDR1 ENHRY, CDR2 SYGVKD. This CDR3 spans 11 amino acids. V dropped 8 bases and J dropped 4 bases, with 9 bases sitting between them. The CDR3 here is CAISQFYEQYF. CDR3 DNA: TGTGCCATCTCACAGTTTTACGAGCAGTACTTC.